Presented here are 17 T cell receptor beta chains from one specimen sequenced in a study of shared clonotypes between healthy human individuals. Sequenced by immunoSEQ multiplex PCR; TCRdb stores in-frame clones only, minus some. The sample consists of 85,000 to 100,000 clones, over 60% of them appearing once. Sequencing was performed on memory CD8+ T cells sorted from blood. Documented subset: CD45RO+ cells pooled with CCR7-negative TemRA cells. The source of these receptors is a man aged 30-40 years in good health.

V is TRBV15 and J is TRBJ2-7; TRBD1 matches at 7 bases. Losses at the gene ends were 4 bases for V and 2 bases for J; bases not matched to a gene: 11. This CDR3 contains 16 residues. Germline assignment: CDR1 LNHNV and CDR2 YYDKDF (reference sequence). The CDR3 region has the DNA TGTGCCACCAGCACTCCCCGGACAGGTTCTCCCTACGAGCAGTACTTC. This encodes CATSTPRTGSPYEQYF.

The gene calls are TRBV27 and TRBJ2-5; D unresolved. V lost 5 bases and J 5 bases, leaving 15 bases between the germline ends. The CDR3 sequence is 14 residues long. Germline V gene data show CDR1 as MNHEY and CDR2 as SMNVEV (reference sequence). The CDR3 bases are TGTGCCAGCAGTCCTTTACGTTCGTTGGAGACCCAGTACTTC. As protein: CASSPLRSLETQYF.

The chain joins TRBV10-1 to TRBJ2-1; 7 positions agree with TRBD1. Trimming at V came to 7 bases and at J to 2 bases, leaving 2 bases not matched to a gene. This CDR3 has 13 amino acids. Germline CDR1 and CDR2: WNHNN and SYGVQD (reference sequence). In DNA, the CDR3 is TGCGCCAGCAATGACAGGGCCTACAATGAGCAGTTCTTC. Its translation: CASNDRAYNEQFF.

This clone was picked up a small number of times. V and J are TRBV27 and TRBJ2-6, with D uncertain. The CDR3 covers 17 residues. V lost 0 bases, J lost 0 bases, and 9 bases lay in between. In germline, CDR1 is MNHEY, CDR2 SMNVEV (reference sequence). CDR3 sequence: CASSLSADNSGANVLTF. The CDR3 DNA follows: TGTGCCAGCAGTTTATCGGCTGATAACTCTGGGGCCAACGTCCTGACTTTC.

This clone showed up just a few times. Other DNA sequences of this sample code for an identical CDR3. V gene TRBV25-1 combines with J gene TRBJ2-3; 8 bases line up with TRBD1. CDR1 and CDR2 (germline): MGHDK, SYGVNS. V was pared by 0 bases and J by 9 bases, with 2 bases of the junction left unmatched. The CDR3 consists of 13 residues. The chain's CDR3 is CASSEYRTGTQYF. CDR3 nucleotide sequence: TGTGCCAGCAGTGAATATCGGACAGGGACGCAGTATTTT.

V usage is TRBV9 and J usage is TRBJ1-1; no firm D call. Germline assignment: CDR1 SGDLS and CDR2 YYNGEE. This CDR3 has 14 amino acids. Trimming took 3 bases from V and 0 from J, leaving 9 bases between them. CDR3: CASSAKQLNTEAFF. For the CDR3, the DNA is TGTGCCAGCAGCGCGAAGCAGTTGAACACTGAAGCTTTCTTT.

The chain recombines TRBV11-2 with TRBJ2-4, with 7 nucleotides matching TRBD1. CDR1 and CDR2 from the germline V gene are SGHAT and FQNNGV. Unmatched junction bases numbered 8, after V lost 4 bases and J lost 5 bases. The CDR3 loop spans 15 amino acids. CDR3 sequence: CASSSHRGRENIQYF. CDR3 DNA: TGTGCCAGCAGCTCCCACAGGGGTCGCGAAAACATTCAGTACTTC.

The chain couples TRBV25-1 to TRBJ2-5; D is unresolved. Germline CDR1 is MGHDK and CDR2 is SYGVNS. Trimming removed 4 bases from V and 1 base from J, with 7 bases in between. The CDR3 consists of 13 residues. The CDR3 bases are TGTGCCAGCAGTGCAACAGCCCAAGAGACCCAGTACTTC. Protein sequence: CASSATAQETQYF.

The chain is built from TRBV29-1 and TRBJ2-2; D perhaps matches TRBD2 (6 bases). Germline V CDR1 and CDR2: SQVTM, ANQGSEA. The CDR3 extends over 14 amino acids. Trimming took off 5 bases at V and 2 bases at J, with 12 bases between the two ends. CDR3 in amino acids: CSVSGSDNTGELFF. CDR3 bases: TGCAGCGTTTCCGGGAGCGACAACACCGGGGAGCTGTTTTTT.

The chain carries TRBV7-8 and TRBJ1-4; tentatively, D is TRBD1 (5 bases). V lost 7 bases and J 5 bases, leaving 14 bases between the germline ends. The CDR3 is 14 residues long. The germline V gene has CDR1 SGHVS and CDR2 FQNEAQ. CDR3 DNA: TGTGCCAGCAAGGAGGGACCAGTAAATGAAAAACTGTTTTTT. Its translation: CASKEGPVNEKLFF. The whole variable domain, remainder taken from reference TRBV7-8 and TRBJ1-4, is GAGVSQSPRYKVAKRGQDVALRCDPISGHVSLFWYQQALGQGPEFLTYFQNEAQLDKSGLPSDRFFAERPEGSVSTLKIQRTQQEDSAVYLCASKEGPVNEKLFFGSGTQLSVL.

The chain couples TRBV7-9 to TRBJ1-2; TRBD1 matches 8 bases. In germline, CDR1 is SEHNR, CDR2 FQNEAQ (reference sequence). V trimming: 5 bases; J trimming: 6 bases; junction bases outside the gene matches: 11. This CDR3 is 15 amino acids long. CDR3 sequence reads: CASSAPDRGRNGYTF. CDR3 nucleotide sequence: TGTGCCAGCAGCGCACCTGACAGGGGACGCAATGGCTACACCTTC.

The V and J genes are TRBV10-3 and TRBJ2-7; D gene ambiguous. V was cut by 0 bases and J by 1 base, with 1 base left in between. Germline V gene sequence: CDR1 ENHRY, CDR2 SYGVKD. This CDR3 spans 12 amino acids. This CDR3 is CAISESSYEQYF. The CDR3 region has the DNA TGTGCCATCAGTGAGTCTTCCTACGAGCAGTACTTC.

The chain combines TRBV6-1 with TRBJ1-5, with TRBD1 as a possible D gene (5 bases). CDR3 size: 14 residues. V gave up 6 bases and J gave up 6 bases, with 15 bases separating them. The germline V gene has CDR1 MNHNS and CDR2 SASEGT. The DNA of the CDR3 is TGTGCCAGCAGCCCGGGAGGGGCATTTCAGCCCCAGCATTTT. It is translated as CASSPGGAFQPQHF.

The V call is TRBV6-5, the J call TRBJ2-3; the D call may be TRBD1 or TRBD2 (6 bases each). Germline-derived CDR1 and CDR2 are MNHEY and SVGAGI. The CDR3 is 14 residues long. V gave up 2 bases and J gave up 2 bases, with 8 bases separating them. The CDR3 nucleotides read TGTGCCAGCAGTTACCGGGGGCCCACAGATACGCAGTATTTT. Translated, it gives CASSYRGPTDTQYF.

This chain uses TRBV7-9 with TRBJ2-1, with D perhaps matching TRBD2 (6 bases). V was trimmed by 5 bases and J by 4 bases, leaving 18 bases between them. Germline V gene lookup returns CDR1 SEHNR and CDR2 FQNEAQ (reference sequence). The CDR3 is made up of 16 amino acids. This CDR3 reads CASSPGGSPIYNEQFF. In DNA, the CDR3 is TGTGCCAGCAGCCCCGGGGGTTCCCCCATTTACAATGAGCAGTTCTTC.

As for this clone: With a much larger clone just one base away, this may be a read error. J is TRBJ2-5 and V is TRBV11-3; either TRBD1 or TRBD2 may fit D (5 bases each). Germline V gives CDR1 SGHNT, CDR2 YENEEA. With 0 bases removed from V and 4 bases from J, the gap between germline ends came to 6 bases. The length of the CDR3 is 13 residues. The CDR3 sequence: CASSLERGETQYF. Here the CDR3 DNA reads TGTGCCAGCAGCTTAGAGAGGGGAGAGACCCAGTACTTC.

The chain recombines TRBV15 with TRBJ2-5, with D tentatively TRBD1 (7 bases). The V gene's germline CDR1 is LNHNV and CDR2 YYDKDF (reference sequence). The CDR3 is made up of 17 amino acids. The V gene lost 3 bases and the J gene lost 4 bases, with 21 bases spanning the gap. This CDR3 is CATSSSRGVLGAETQYF. DNA of the CDR3: TGTGCCACCAGCAGTAGCAGGGGGGTCTTGGGGGCAGAGACCCAGTACTTC.